Sequencing of this TCR beta chain was carried out in a study of T cells in Graves' hyperthyroidism and ophthalmopathy. RNA transcripts gave rise to amplified TCR beta CDR3 regions. TCR CDR3 regions were first amplified by RT-PCR with HTBI primers. Each CDR3 protein is one row after TCRdb ran MiXCR on the multiplex PCR reads. The repertoire holds some 770,000 distinct CDR3 sequences, about 17% seen once, with around 7.7% in the top ten. Germline V gives CDR1 SNHLY, CDR2 FYNNEI. The CDR3 runs to 13 residues. About this clonotype: A read error may produce the germline difference seen at one junction end.

Sequencing was performed on blood. The receptor comes from a man between 18 and 29 years old with Graves' hyperthyroidism. The V and J genes are TRBV2 and TRBJ1-5; D not certain. CDR3 amino acids: CTSTYYSNQPQHF. CDR3 nucleotide sequence: TGTACCAGCACTTATTACAGTAATCAGCCCCAGCATTTT.